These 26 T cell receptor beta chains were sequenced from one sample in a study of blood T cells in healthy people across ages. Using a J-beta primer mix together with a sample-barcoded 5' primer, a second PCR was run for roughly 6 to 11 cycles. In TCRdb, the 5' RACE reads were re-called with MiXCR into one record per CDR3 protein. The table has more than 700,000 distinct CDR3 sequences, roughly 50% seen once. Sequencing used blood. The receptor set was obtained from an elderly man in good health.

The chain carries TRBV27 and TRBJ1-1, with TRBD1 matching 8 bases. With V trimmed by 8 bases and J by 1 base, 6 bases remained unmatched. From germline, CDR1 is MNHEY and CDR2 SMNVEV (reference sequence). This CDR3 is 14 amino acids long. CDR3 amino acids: CASSRQGKNTEAFF. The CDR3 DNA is TGTGCCAGCTCACGACAGGGGAAGAACACTGAAGCTTTCTTT.

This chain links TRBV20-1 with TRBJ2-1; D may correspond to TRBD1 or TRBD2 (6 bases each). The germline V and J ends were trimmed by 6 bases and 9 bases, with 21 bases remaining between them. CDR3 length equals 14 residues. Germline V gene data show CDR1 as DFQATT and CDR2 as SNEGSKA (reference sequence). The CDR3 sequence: CSAPVGGAYGEQFF. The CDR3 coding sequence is TGCAGTGCCCCTGTGGGGGGCGCCTACGGTGAGCAGTTCTTC.

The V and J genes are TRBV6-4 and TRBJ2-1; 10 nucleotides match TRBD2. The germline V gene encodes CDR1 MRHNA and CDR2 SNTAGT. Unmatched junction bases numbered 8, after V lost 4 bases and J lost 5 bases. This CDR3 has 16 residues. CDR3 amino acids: CASSANGLAANNEQFF. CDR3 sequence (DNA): TGTGCCAGCAGTGCCAACGGACTAGCGGCTAACAATGAGCAGTTCTTC.

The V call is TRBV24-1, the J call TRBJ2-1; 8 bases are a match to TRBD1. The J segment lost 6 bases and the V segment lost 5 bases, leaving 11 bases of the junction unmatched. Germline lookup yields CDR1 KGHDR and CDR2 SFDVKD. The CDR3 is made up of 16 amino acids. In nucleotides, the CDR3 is TGTGCCACCAGTGCACATCCAGGGGGCGTAGGCAATGAGCAGTTCTTC. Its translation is CATSAHPGGVGNEQFF.

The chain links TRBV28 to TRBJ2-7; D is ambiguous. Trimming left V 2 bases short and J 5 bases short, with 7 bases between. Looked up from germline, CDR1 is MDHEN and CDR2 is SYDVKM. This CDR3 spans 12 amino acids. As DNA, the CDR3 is TGTGCCAGCAGTTTAGAGGACCACGAGCAGTACTTC. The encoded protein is CASSLEDHEQYF.

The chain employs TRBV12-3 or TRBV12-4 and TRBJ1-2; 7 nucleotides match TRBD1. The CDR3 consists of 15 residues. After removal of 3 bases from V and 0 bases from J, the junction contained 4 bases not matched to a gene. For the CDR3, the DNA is TGTGCCAGCAGTTTGGCAGGGGGAGCTAACTATGGCTACACCTTC. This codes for CASSLAGGANYGYTF.

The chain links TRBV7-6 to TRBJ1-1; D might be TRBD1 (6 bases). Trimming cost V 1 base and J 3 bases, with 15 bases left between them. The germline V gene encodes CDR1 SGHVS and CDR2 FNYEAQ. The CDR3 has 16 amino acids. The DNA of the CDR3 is TGTGCCAGCAGCTTAGGTATATGGGGGCAGGACACTGAAGCTTTCTTT. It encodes CASSLGIWGQDTEAFF.

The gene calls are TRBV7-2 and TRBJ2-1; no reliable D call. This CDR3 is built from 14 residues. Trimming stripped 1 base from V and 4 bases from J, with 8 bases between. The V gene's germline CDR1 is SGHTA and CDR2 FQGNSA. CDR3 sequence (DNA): TGTGCCAGCAGCTTAGGAGTATATTACAATGAGCAGTTCTTC. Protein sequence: CASSLGVYYNEQFF.

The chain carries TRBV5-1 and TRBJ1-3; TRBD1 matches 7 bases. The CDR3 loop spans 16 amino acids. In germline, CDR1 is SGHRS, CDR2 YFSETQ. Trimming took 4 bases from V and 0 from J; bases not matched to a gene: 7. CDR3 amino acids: CASSNQQGSSGNTIYF. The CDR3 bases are TGCGCCAGCAGCAACCAACAGGGGTCCTCTGGAAACACCATATATTTT.

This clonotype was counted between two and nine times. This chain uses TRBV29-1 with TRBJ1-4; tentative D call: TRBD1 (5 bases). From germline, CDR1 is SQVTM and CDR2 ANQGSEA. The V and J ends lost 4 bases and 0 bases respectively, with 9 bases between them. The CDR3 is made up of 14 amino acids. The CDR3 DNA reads TGCAGCGTTGTGGGGCGCGCAACTAATGAAAAACTGTTTTTT. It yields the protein CSVVGRATNEKLFF.

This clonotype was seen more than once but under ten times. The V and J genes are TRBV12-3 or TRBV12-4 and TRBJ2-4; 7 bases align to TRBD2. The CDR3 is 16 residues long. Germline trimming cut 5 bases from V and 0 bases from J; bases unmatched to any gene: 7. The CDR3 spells CASSQTSALAKNIQYF. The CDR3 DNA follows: TGTGCCAGCAGTCAAACTAGCGCTTTAGCCAAAAACATTCAGTACTTC.

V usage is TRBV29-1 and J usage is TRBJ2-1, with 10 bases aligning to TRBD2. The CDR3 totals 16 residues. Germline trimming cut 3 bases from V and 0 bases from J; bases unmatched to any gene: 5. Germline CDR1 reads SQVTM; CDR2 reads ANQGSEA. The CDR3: CSVDPPSGSSYNEQFF. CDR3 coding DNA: TGCAGCGTTGATCCCCCTAGCGGGAGCTCCTACAATGAGCAGTTCTTC.

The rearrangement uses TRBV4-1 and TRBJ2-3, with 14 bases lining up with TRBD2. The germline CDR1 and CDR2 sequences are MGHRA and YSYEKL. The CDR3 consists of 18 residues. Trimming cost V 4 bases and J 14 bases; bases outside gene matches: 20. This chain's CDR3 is CASSPSKGTSGRLRYAYF. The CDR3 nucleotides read TGCGCCAGCAGCCCCTCCAAGGGGACTAGCGGGAGATTAAGATACGCGTATTTT.

The chain's CDR3 is CASRGTTYGYTF. As DNA, the CDR3 is TGTGCCAGCCGCGGGACTACCTATGGCTACACCTTC. This rearrangement joins TRBV6-5 to TRBJ1-2, with D possibly matching TRBD1 (5 bases). The CDR3 extends over 12 amino acids. V gave up 8 bases and J gave up 4 bases, with 11 bases separating them. CDR1 is MNHEY and CDR2 is SVGAGI in the germline V gene.

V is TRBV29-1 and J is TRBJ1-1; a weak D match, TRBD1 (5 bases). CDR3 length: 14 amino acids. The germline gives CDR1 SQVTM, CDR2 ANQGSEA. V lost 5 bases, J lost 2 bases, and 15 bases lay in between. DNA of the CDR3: TGCAGCGTTCGTGGGGCCCGCGGAAACACTGAAGCTTTCTTT. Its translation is CSVRGARGNTEAFF.

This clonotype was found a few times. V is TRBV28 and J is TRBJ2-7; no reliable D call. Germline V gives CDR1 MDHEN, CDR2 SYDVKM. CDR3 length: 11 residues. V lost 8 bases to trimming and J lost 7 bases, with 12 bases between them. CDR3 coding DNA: TGTGCCAGCCTAAATTCTCGAGAGCAGTACTTC. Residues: CASLNSREQYF.

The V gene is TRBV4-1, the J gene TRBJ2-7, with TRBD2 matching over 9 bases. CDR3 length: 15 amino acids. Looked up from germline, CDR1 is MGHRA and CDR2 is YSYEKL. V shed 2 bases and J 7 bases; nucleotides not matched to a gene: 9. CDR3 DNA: TGCGCCAGCAGCCAACGGGGCGGGAGGGCCGAAGAGCAGTACTTC. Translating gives CASSQRGGRAEEQYF.

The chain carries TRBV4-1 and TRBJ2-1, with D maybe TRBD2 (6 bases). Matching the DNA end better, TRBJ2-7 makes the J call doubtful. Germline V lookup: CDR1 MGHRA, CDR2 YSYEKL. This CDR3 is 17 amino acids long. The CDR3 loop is CASSQDQRVFSYNEQYF. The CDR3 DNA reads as TGCGCCAGCAGCCAAGACCAGCGGGTATTCTCCTACAATGAGCAGTACTTC.

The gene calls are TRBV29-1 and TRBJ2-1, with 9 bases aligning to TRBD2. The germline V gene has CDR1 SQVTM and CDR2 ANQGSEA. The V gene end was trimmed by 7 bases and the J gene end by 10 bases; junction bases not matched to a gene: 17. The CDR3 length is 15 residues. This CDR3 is CSASGIAGDTYEQFF. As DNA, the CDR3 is TGCAGCGCTTCCGGAATAGCGGGAGACACCTACGAGCAGTTCTTC.

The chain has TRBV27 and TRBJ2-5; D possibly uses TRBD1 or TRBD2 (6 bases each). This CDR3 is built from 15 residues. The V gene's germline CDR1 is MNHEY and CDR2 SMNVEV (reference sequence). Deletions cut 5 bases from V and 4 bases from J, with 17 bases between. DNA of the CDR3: TGTGCCAGCAGTAACCTCGGGAAGGGGGGAGAGACCCAGTACTTC. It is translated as CASSNLGKGGETQYF.

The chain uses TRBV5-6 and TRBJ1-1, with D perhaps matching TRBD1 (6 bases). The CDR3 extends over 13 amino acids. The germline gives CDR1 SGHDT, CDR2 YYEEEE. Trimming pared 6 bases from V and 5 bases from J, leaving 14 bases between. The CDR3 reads CASKQGWRTEAFF. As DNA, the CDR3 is TGTGCCAGCAAACAGGGTTGGAGAACTGAAGCTTTCTTT.

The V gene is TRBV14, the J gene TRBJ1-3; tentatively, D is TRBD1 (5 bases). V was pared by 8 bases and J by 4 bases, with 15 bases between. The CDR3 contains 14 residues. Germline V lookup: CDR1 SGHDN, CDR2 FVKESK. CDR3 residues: CASGGGAGGNTIYF. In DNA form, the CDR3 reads TGTGCCAGCGGTGGAGGGGCTGGCGGAAACACCATATATTTT.

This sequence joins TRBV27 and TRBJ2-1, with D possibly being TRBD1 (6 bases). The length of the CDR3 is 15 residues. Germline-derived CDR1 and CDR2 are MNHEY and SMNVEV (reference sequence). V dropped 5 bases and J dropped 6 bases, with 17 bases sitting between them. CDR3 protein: CASSTTGIPFNEQFF. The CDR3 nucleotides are TGTGCCAGCAGTACAACAGGGATTCCCTTCAATGAGCAGTTCTTC.

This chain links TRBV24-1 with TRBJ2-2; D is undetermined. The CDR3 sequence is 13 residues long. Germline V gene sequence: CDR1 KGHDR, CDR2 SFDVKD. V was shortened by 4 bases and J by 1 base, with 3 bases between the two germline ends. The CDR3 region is CATSDRNTGELFF. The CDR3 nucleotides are TGTGCCACCAGTGACCGGAACACCGGGGAGCTGTTTTTT.

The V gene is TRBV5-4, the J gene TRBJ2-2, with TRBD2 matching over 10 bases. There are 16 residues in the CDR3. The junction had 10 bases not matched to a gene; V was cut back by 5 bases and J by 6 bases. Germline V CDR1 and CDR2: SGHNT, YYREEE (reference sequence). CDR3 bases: TGTGCCAGCAGTCCCTTCGGGACTAGCGACGCCGGGGAGCTGTTTTTT. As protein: CASSPFGTSDAGELFF.

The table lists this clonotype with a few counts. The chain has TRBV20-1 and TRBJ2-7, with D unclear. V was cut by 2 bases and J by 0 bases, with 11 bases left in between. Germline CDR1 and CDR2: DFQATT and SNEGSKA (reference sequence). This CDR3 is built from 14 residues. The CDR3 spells CSARLDLSSYEQYF. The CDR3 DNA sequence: TGCAGTGCTAGATTAGATCTGAGCTCCTACGAGCAGTACTTC.